What follows describes a single T cell receptor beta chain. Other DNA sequences from this sample encode an identical CDR3 as well. This entry is derived from a study of T cell clonotyping in hematopoietic cell transplantation. The table came from immunoSEQ multiplex PCR; TCRdb's copy has only in-frame clones and leaves some out. This table has 15,000 to 20,000 clones, 60% to 85% appearing once. Time point denoted: recipient sample about 28 days before transplant, after cytoreduction. Recipient blood drawn about 28 days pretransplant and days 30, 100, 180 after. The CDR3 length is 14 residues. Per germline, CDR1 MGHDK and CDR2 SYGVNS. J was trimmed by 5 bases and V by 2 bases; bases with no gene match: 4.

This clonotype was sampled from a man aged 60 to 75 with acute myeloid leukemia. Some clones in this sample may be carry-over from other donors' samples. The sample was peripheral blood mononuclear cells, taken before stem cell transplant. The chain couples TRBV25-1 to TRBJ1-2, with 8 bases identical to TRBD1. The CDR3 DNA reads as TGTGCCAGCAGTGAACCGGGACAGGCTTATGGCTACACCTTC. Its protein product is CASSEPGQAYGYTF.